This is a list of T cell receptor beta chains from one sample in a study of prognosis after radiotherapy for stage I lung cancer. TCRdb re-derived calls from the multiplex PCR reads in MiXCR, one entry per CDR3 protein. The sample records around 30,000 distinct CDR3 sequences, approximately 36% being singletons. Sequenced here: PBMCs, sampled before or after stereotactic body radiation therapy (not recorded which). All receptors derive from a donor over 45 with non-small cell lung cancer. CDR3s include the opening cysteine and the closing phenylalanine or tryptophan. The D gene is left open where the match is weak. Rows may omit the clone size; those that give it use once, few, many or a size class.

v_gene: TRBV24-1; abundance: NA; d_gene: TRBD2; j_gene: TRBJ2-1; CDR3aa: CATSFGTSGNVEQFF; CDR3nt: TGTGCCACCAGTTTCGGGACTAGCGGGAATGTTGAGCAGTTCTTC
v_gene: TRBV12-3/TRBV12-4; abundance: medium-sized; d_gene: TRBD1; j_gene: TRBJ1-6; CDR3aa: CASSLRQGPLHF; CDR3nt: TGTGCCAGCAGTCTCCGACAGGGGCCCCTCCACTTT
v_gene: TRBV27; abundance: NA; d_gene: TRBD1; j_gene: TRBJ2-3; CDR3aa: CASNFHPTGTTDTQYF; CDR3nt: TGTGCCAGCAATTTCCACCCGACAGGGACCACAGATACGCAGTATTTT
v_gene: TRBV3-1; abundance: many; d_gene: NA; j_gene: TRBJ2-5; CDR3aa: CASSQDLKEAVTETQYF; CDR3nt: TGTGCCAGCAGCCAAGATCTTAAGGAGGCAGTGACGGAGACCCAGTACTTC
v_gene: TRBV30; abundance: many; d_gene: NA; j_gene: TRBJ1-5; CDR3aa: CAWSRRQGNQPQHF; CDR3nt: TGTGCCTGGAGTAGGCGTCAGGGAAATCAGCCCCAGCATTTT
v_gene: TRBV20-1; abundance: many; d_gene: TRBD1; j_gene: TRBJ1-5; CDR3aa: CSAPGQGDNQPQHF; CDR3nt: TGCAGTGCACCGGGACAGGGGGACAATCAGCCCCAGCATTTT
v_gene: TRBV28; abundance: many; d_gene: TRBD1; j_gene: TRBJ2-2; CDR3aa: CASSLLDRVNGELFF; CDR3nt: TGTGCCAGCAGTTTATTGGACAGGGTGAACGGGGAGCTGTTTTTT
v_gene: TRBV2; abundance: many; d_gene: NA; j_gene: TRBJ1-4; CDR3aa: CASSMGLIGEKLFF; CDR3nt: TGTGCCAGCAGTATGGGTTTGATAGGTGAAAAACTGTTTTTT
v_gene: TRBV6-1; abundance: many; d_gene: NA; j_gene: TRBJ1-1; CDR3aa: CASSEASHRSAFF; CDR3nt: TGTGCCAGCAGTGAAGCGTCTCACAGGAGCGCTTTCTTT
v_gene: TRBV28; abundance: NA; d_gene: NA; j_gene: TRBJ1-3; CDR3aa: CASSLMTGSGNTIYF; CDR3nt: TGTGCCAGCAGTTTAATGACAGGCTCTGGAAACACCATATATTTT
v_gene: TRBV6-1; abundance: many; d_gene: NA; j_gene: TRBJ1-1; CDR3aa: CASSNTRTVGVTEAFF; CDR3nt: TGTGCCAGCAGTAATACACGGACGGTGGGTGTCACTGAAGCTTTCTTT
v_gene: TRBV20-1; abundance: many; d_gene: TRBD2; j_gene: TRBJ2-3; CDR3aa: CSATSNELAGITDTQYF; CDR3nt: TGCAGTGCTACCTCCAACGAACTAGCGGGGATCACAGATACGCAGTATTTT
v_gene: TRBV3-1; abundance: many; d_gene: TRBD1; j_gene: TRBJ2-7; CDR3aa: CASSHRGEQYF; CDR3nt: TGTGCCAGCAGCCACAGGGGGGAGCAGTACTTC
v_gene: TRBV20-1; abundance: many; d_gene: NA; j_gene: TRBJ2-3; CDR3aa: CSARGGDTQYF; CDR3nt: TGCAGTGCTAGAGGGGGGGATACGCAGTATTTT
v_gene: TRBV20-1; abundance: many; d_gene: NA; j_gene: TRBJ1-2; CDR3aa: CSASPAGRDYGYTF; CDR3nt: TGCAGTGCTAGTCCGGCAGGGAGGGACTATGGCTACACCTTC
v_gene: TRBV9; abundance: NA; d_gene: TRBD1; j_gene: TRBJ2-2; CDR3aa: CASSVGNRGDTGELFF; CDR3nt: TGTGCCAGCAGCGTAGGAAACAGGGGGGACACCGGGGAGCTGTTTTTT
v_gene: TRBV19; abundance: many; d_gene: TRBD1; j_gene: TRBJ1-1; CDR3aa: CASSTGQGMRTEAFF; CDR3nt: TGTGCCAGTAGTACGGGACAGGGTATGAGAACTGAAGCTTTCTTT
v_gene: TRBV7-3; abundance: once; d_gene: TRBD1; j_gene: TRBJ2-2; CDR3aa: CASSSWTGVFEELFF; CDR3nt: TGTGCCAGCAGCTCGTGGACAGGGGTCTTTGAGGAGCTGTTTTTT
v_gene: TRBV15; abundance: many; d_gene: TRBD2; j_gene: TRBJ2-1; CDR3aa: CATSRGLAGGRRHTYNEQFF; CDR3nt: TGTGCCACCAGCCGAGGACTAGCGGGGGGGCGGAGACATACCTACAATGAGCAGTTCTTC
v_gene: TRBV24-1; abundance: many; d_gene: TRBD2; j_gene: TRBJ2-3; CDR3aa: CATSDLQAGRTDTQYF; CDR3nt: TGTGCCACCAGTGATTTACAAGCGGGACGCACAGATACGCAGTATTTT
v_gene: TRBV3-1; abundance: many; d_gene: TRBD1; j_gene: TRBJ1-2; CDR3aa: CASTKNTGATNYGYTF; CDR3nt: TGTGCCAGCACCAAAAACACAGGGGCCACCAACTATGGCTACACCTTC
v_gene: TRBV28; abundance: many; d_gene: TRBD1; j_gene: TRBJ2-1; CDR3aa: CASSTPKTGNNEQFF; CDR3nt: TGTGCCAGCTCCACCCCTAAGACAGGGAACAATGAGCAGTTCTTC
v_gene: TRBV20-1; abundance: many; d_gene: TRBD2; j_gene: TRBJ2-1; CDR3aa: CSASTSGGTYNEQFF; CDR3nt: TGCAGTGCGAGTACTAGCGGGGGTACCTACAATGAGCAGTTCTTC
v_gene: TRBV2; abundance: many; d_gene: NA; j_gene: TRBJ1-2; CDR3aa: CASSDTGGGYGYTF; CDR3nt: TGTGCCAGCAGTGACACCGGGGGCGGCTATGGCTACACCTTC
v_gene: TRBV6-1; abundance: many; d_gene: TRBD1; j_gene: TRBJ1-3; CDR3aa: CASSPGQNSGNTIYF; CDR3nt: TGTGCCAGCAGCCCGGGACAGAACTCTGGAAACACCATATATTTT
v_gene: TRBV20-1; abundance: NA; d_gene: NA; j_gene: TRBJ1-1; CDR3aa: CSPIPPLRTEAFF; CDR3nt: TGCAGTCCCATCCCACCTCTGAGGACTGAGGCTTTCTTT
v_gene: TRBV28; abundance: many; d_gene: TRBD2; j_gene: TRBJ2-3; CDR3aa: CASRGLAATDTQYF; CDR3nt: TGTGCCAGCAGAGGACTAGCGGCCACAGATACGCAGTATTTT
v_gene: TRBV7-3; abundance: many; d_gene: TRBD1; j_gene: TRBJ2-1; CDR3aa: CASSSQGAGNEQFF; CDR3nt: TGTGCCAGCAGTTCACAGGGGGCAGGCAATGAGCAGTTCTTC
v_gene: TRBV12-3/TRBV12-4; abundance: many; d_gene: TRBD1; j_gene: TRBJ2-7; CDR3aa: CASSRDRGGLEQYF; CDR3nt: TGTGCCAGCAGCCGGGACAGGGGTGGTTTGGAGCAGTACTTC
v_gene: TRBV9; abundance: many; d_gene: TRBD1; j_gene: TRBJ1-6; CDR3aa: CASSPRGNSYNSPLHF; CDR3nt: TGTGCCAGCAGCCCCAGGGGGAACTCCTATAATTCACCCCTCCACTTT
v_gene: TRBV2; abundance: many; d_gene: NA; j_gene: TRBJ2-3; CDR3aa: CASSPTGTTSDTQYF; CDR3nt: TGTGCCAGCAGTCCCACCGGGACCACCTCGGATACGCAGTATTTT